Listed below are T cell receptor beta chains from one sample, sequenced in a study of T cell changes during pregnancy in multiple sclerosis. Sequencing used immunoSEQ multiplex PCR; TCRdb keeps in-frame clones, though not all of them. The repertoire consists of under 40,000 clones, with about 90% occurring once and the leading ten covering about 0.57%. The material was CD4+ T cells from peripheral blood mononuclear cells, obtained before pregnancy. These TCRs come from a female donor with multiple sclerosis, enrolled in a pregnancy study. Each CDR3 is given with its conserved first and last residue. A D gene is named only where the DNA matches it firmly. A row's size may be missing; if present it is once, few, many or a size class.

d_call,v_call,clone_size,j_call,cdr3_aa,cdr3_nt
TRBD1,TRBV9,NA,TRBJ1-6,CASSTNRGSGSPLHF,TGTGCCAGCAGCACCAACAGGGGCTCCGGTTCACCCCTCCACTTT
TRBD2,TRBV7-9,NA,TRBJ2-5,CASSSQSLAGVEQETQYF,TGTGCCAGCAGCTCACAATCCTTAGCGGGGGTTGAGCAAGAGACCCAGTACTTC
NA,TRBV6-5,NA,TRBJ2-1,CASSYSNGGSYNEQFF,TGTGCCAGCAGTTACTCGAACGGGGGATCCTACAATGAGCAGTTCTTC
TRBD1,TRBV2,NA,TRBJ1-6,CASSELGQGYNSPLHF,TGTGCCAGCAGTGAATTAGGACAGGGCTATAATTCACCCCTCCACTTT
TRBD2,TRBV7-3,NA,TRBJ2-2,CASSPNVGGTVTGELFF,TGTGCCAGCAGCCCCAATGTGGGGGGGACTGTCACCGGGGAGCTGTTTTTT
TRBD2,TRBV18,NA,TRBJ2-1,CASSKPGLAEYNEQFF,TGTGCCAGCTCGAAGCCGGGACTAGCGGAATACAATGAGCAGTTCTTC
NA,TRBV4-3,NA,TRBJ2-3,CASSPDSYTDTQYF,TGCGCCAGCAGCCCGGACAGTTACACAGATACGCAGTATTTT
TRBD1,TRBV5-1,NA,TRBJ1-1,CASSLTTGVTEAFF,TGCGCCAGCAGCTTGACTACAGGGGTTACTGAAGCTTTCTTT
TRBD1,TRBV6-1,NA,TRBJ2-1,CASRGTGEDEQFF,TGTGCCAGCAGAGGGACAGGGGAGGATGAGCAGTTCTTC
NA,TRBV30,NA,TRBJ1-5,CAWSPDWSGGSNQPQHF,TGTGCCTGGAGTCCCGACTGGAGCGGGGGGAGCAATCAGCCCCAGCATTTT
TRBD2,TRBV5-4,once,TRBJ2-1,CASSLGGLAGAQFF,TGTGCCAGCAGCTTGGGAGGACTAGCGGGGGCGCAGTTCTTC
TRBD1,TRBV10-3,NA,TRBJ2-5,CAISARDSGQETQYF,TGTGCCATCAGCGCGAGGGACAGTGGCCAAGAGACCCAGTACTTC
TRBD1,TRBV6-1,NA,TRBJ2-5,CASSDRLTGGGETQYF,TGTGCCAGCAGTGACCGATTGACAGGGGGCGGGGAGACCCAGTACTTC
TRBD2,TRBV9,NA,TRBJ2-1,CASSPHPLAGGYNEQFF,TGTGCCAGCAGCCCCCACCCTCTAGCGGGGGGCTACAATGAGCAGTTCTTC
NA,TRBV10-3,NA,TRBJ2-5,CAITAGATETQYF,TGTGCCATCACGGCGGGGGCAACAGAGACCCAGTACTTC
NA,TRBV7-8,NA,TRBJ2-5,CASSLSYTRVSQYF,TGTGCCAGCAGCTTATCATACACCAGGGTGTCCCAGTACTTC
TRBD1,TRBV18,NA,TRBJ1-5,CASSLDRAGQGQPQHF,TGTGCCAGCTCCCTCGACAGGGCAGGCCAGGGTCAGCCCCAGCATTTT
NA,TRBV30,NA,TRBJ1-5,CAWSVRAPFQPQHF,TGTGCCTGGAGTGTACGCGCCCCATTTCAGCCCCAGCATTTT
TRBD1,TRBV7-4,once,TRBJ1-3,CASSCGGQGAPVRGNTIYF,TGTGCCAGCAGCTGTGGGGGACAGGGGGCGCCGGTGCGTGGAAACACCATATATTTT
TRBD2,TRBV5-5,NA,TRBJ2-1,CASSLAGGPYEQFF,TGTGCCAGCAGCTTAGCGGGGGGGCCCTATGAGCAGTTCTTC